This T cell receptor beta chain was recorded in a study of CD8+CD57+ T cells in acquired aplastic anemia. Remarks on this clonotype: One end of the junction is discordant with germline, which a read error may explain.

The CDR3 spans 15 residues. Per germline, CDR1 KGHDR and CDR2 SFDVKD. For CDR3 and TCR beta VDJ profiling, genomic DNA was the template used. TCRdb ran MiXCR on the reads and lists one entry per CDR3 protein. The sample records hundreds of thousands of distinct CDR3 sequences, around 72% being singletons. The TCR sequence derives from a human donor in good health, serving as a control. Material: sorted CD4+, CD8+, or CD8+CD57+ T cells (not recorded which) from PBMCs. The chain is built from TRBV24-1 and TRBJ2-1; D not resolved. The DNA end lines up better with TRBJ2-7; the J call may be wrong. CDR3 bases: TGTGCCCCCAGAAAGGCCCGACGCCCTCCCTACGAGCAGTACTTC. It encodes CAPRKARRPPYEQYF.